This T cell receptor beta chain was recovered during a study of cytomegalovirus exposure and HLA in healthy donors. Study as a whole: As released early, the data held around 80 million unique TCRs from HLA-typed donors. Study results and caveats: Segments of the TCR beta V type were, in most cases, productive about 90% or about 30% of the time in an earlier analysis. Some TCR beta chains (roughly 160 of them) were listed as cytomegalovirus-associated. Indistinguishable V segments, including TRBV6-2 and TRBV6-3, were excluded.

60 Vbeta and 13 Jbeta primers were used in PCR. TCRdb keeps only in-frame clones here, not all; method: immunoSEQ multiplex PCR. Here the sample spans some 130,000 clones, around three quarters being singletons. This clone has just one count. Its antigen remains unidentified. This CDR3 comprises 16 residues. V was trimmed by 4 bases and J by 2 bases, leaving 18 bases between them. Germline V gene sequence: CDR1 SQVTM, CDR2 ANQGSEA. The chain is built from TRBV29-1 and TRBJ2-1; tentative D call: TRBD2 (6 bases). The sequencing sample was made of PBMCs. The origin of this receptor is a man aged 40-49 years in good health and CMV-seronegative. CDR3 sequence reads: CSVVWEAQVTYNEQFF. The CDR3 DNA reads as TGCAGCGTTGTGTGGGAGGCCCAAGTAACCTACAATGAGCAGTTCTTC.